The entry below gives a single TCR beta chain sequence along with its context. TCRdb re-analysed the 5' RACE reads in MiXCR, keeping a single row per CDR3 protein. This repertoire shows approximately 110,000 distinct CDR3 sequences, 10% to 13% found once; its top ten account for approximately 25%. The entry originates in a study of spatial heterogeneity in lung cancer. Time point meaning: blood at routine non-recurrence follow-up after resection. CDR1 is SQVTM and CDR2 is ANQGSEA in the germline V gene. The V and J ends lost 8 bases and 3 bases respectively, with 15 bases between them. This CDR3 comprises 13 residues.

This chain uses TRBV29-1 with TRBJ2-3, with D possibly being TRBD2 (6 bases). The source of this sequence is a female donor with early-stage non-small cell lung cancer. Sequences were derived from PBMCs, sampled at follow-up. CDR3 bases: TGCAGCTCCCTTTTGGGGACTACAGATACGCAGTATTTT. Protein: CSSLLGTTDTQYF.